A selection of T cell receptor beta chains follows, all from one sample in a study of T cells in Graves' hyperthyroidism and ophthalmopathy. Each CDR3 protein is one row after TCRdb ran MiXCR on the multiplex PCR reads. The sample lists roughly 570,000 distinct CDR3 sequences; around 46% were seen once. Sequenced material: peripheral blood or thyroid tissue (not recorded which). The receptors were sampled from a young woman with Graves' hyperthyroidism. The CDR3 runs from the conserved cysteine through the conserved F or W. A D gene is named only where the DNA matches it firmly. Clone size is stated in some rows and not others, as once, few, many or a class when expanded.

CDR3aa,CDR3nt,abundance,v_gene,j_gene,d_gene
CASSSRDGWGNQPQHF,TGTGCCAGCAGCTCCAGGGACGGGTGGGGCAATCAGCCCCAGCATTTT,many,TRBV7-6,TRBJ1-5,NA
CSASTAAETYGYTF,TGCAGTGCTAGTACAGCGGCAGAGACCTATGGCTACACCTTC,NA,TRBV20-1,TRBJ1-2,NA
CASSVGLAGGEDTQYF,TGTGCCAGCAGCGTAGGACTAGCGGGAGGAGAAGATACGCAGTATTTT,NA,TRBV7-2,TRBJ2-3,TRBD2
CASSLGRVSPGANVLTF,TGTGCCAGCAGCTTAGGCAGGGTGAGCCCTGGGGCCAACGTCCTGACTTTC,NA,TRBV7-9,TRBJ2-6,NA
CAISDGWNTGELFF,TGTGCCATCAGTGACGGGTGGAACACCGGGGAGCTGTTTTTT,NA,TRBV10-3,TRBJ2-2,NA
CASSPTGLLLAKNIQYF,TGTGCCAGCAGCCCGACGGGCCTACTCCTTGCCAAAAACATTCAGTACTTC,few,TRBV7-2,TRBJ2-4,NA
CARTGGLGSNQPQHF,TGTGCTAGGACAGGGGGGTTGGGTAGCAATCAGCCCCAGCATTTT,NA,TRBV9,TRBJ1-5,TRBD1
CASSLLAGGIETQYF,TGTGCCAGCAGCTTACTAGCGGGAGGGATCGAGACCCAGTACTTC,NA,TRBV7-2,TRBJ2-5,TRBD2
CASSGYSGSSYNEQFF,TGCGCCAGCAGCGGGTATAGCGGGAGCTCCTACAATGAGCAGTTCTTC,NA,TRBV5-5,TRBJ2-1,TRBD2
CASRERTSGFYEQYF,TGTGCCAGCAGGGAGCGGACTAGCGGGTTCTACGAGCAGTACTTC,many,TRBV2,TRBJ2-7,TRBD2
CASSSSLMAGEKLFF,TGTGCCAGCAGCTCCTCGCTGATGGCAGGTGAAAAACTGTTTTTT,many,TRBV7-9,TRBJ1-4,NA
CSAPGQGEGLADF,TGCAGTGCTCCAGGACAGGGGGAAGGACTAGCGGACTTC,NA,TRBV20-1,TRBJ2-7,NA
CAISGRAAGETGEQYF,TGTGCCATCAGTGGACGGGCTGCGGGAGAAACCGGGGAGCAGTACTTC,NA,TRBV10-3,TRBJ2-7,TRBD2
CASSLQDEQYF,TGTGCCAGCAGTCTCCAGGACGAGCAGTACTTC,many,TRBV6-6,TRBJ2-7,NA
CASSPTEGKSNTEAFF,TGTGCCAGCAGCCCGACGGAGGGAAAGTCGAACACTGAAGCTTTCTTT,NA,TRBV7-9,TRBJ1-1,NA
CASTRGADTEAFF,TGTGCCAGCACCCGAGGGGCAGACACTGAAGCTTTCTTT,many,TRBV5-6,TRBJ1-1,NA